These T cell receptor beta chains were read from a single sample in a study of T cell responses to AZD1222 COVID-19 vaccine. The protocol was immunoSEQ multiplex PCR, while the TCRdb copy is restricted to in-frame clones and leaves out a portion. Of 120,000 or so clones in the sample, approximately 85% were seen once. Sequencing was performed on peripheral blood, taken on day 0 of AZD1222 vaccination. The receptors derive from an adult in good health. CDR3s include the opening cysteine and the closing phenylalanine or tryptophan. A D gene is named only where the DNA matches it firmly. Clone size, where shown, is once, few, many, or a class for clones that have expanded.

-,TRBJ2-7,-,TRBV11-3,CASSSPHRQGSYEQYF
few,TRBJ1-3,-,TRBV7-2,CASSLQGPEISGNTIYF
-,TRBJ2-1,-,TRBV12-3/TRBV12-4,CASSSRNLQFF
-,TRBJ1-5,TRBD1,TRBV2,CASAGTGGNQPQHF
-,TRBJ2-5,-,TRBV6-1,CASSSPTSQETQYF
-,TRBJ1-5,-,TRBV5-6,CASSAMEGRAQPQHF
-,TRBJ2-2,TRBD1,TRBV7-3,CASSLVQGATGELFF
-,TRBJ1-1,-,TRBV20-1,CSVKNTEAFF
-,TRBJ2-5,-,TRBV19,CASSMASDPQETQYF
-,TRBJ1-6,-,TRBV16,CASSHPGESPLHF
-,TRBJ2-5,TRBD1,TRBV27,CASGAGTVTRETQYF
-,TRBJ2-2,-,TRBV11-1,CASSPSGADTGELFF
-,TRBJ2-7,TRBD2,TRBV18,CASSPAGATYEQYF
-,TRBJ2-6,-,TRBV11-3,CASSYNSPGANVLTF
once,TRBJ1-1,-,TRBV20-1,CSANEVGEAFF
-,TRBJ2-7,-,TRBV11-3,CASSQTSVSEQYF
-,TRBJ1-3,-,TRBV29-1,CSVVENGNTIYF
-,TRBJ1-5,-,TRBV7-9,CASSSMGLQDQPQHF
-,TRBJ1-2,-,TRBV30,CAWSPSGGSGYTF
-,TRBJ1-6,-,TRBV20-1,CSASKVGGGLDSPLHF
once,TRBJ2-5,TRBD1,TRBV25-1,CASSGTGGFETQYF
-,TRBJ2-4,TRBD2,TRBV5-1,CASSLSWTSGVINIQYF
-,TRBJ2-5,TRBD1,TRBV18,CASSPGTGEETQYF
few,TRBJ1-1,-,TRBV19,CASSMGRENTEAFF
-,TRBJ2-5,TRBD2,TRBV3-1/TRBV3-2,CASGIAGGLETQYF
-,TRBJ1-4,-,TRBV30,CAWSVFVDNEKLFF
-,TRBJ2-7,-,TRBV14,CASSHSVPYEQYF
-,TRBJ2-1,-,TRBV19,CASSFWGSSYNEQFF
once,TRBJ2-4,TRBD1,TRBV3-1/TRBV3-2,CASSPTGIDIQYF
-,TRBJ1-3,-,TRBV2,CASTTGSGNTIYF
-,TRBJ2-7,TRBD1,TRBV18,CASSPRDRGYEQYF
few,TRBJ2-7,-,TRBV7-9,CASTPKIWYPGEQYF
-,TRBJ2-1,-,TRBV13,CASSPPPAAVGEQFF
-,TRBJ2-3,-,TRBV4-2,CASSQTGPHTDTQYF
-,TRBJ1-2,TRBD1,TRBV19,CASSPTGARSNYGYTF